The sequence of this TCR beta chain was determined in a study of early T cells in non-severe SARS-CoV-2 infection. Study-wide context: Alpha and beta chains were unpaired, from unsorted whole-blood bulk RNA.

Germline CDR1 and CDR2: MGHRA and YSYEKL. V was clipped by 4 bases and J by 1 base, with 5 bases between them. The CDR3 consists of 14 residues. By frequency in the sample, this clonotype is medium-sized. Antigen unknown. Study results and limitations: Comparison of clonotypes with VDJdb favored anti-spike CD8 responses while missing private and CD4 specificities.

Individual cDNA molecules carried attached unique molecular identifiers. One entry per CDR3 protein, called by TCRdb with MiXCR from the 5' RACE reads. The sample lists about 21,000 distinct CDR3 sequences; 4% were seen once. The V and J genes are TRBV4-1 and TRBJ1-6, with TRBD1 as a possible D gene (5 bases). This receptor was identified in an adult who was a healthcare worker with PCR-confirmed SARS-CoV-2 infection or an uninfected control (not recorded which). The sequenced sample was whole blood. The chain's CDR3 is CASSRGSYNSPLHF. The CDR3 DNA is TGCGCCAGCAGCCGGGGGTCCTATAATTCACCCCTCCACTTT.